The next 13 T cell receptor beta chains were all read from a single sample in a study of T cell responses to AZD1222 COVID-19 vaccine. Generated by immunoSEQ multiplex PCR, the TCRdb table keeps only in-frame clones and is missing some. The sample shows roughly 130,000 clones, 70% to 90% of them seen only once. The sequenced sample was peripheral blood, obtained on day 0 of AZD1222 vaccination. These receptors were obtained from an adult in good health.

V and J are TRBV7-8 and TRBJ2-5; 9 bases align to TRBD1. V lost 1 base and J lost 6; bases outside the gene matches: 9. CDR1 is SGHVS, CDR2 FQNEAQ, per germline. This CDR3 spans 16 amino acids. The CDR3 DNA sequence: TGTGCCAGCAGCTTAGAGTACAGGGGGCGCAGACAGACCCAGTACTTC. Translation gives CASSLEYRGRRQTQYF. Full variable domain (remainder filled in from reference TRBV7-8 and TRBJ2-5): GAGVSQSPRYKVAKRGQDVALRCDPISGHVSLFWYQQALGQGPEFLTYFQNEAQLDKSGLPSDRFFAERPEGSVSTLKIQRTQQEDSAVYLCASSLEYRGRRQTQYFGPGTRLLVL.

The rearrangement links TRBV6-5 to TRBJ1-4; D is unresolved. The CDR3 sequence is 14 residues long. V lost 0 bases and J lost 4, with 6 bases in between. Germline CDR1 reads MNHEY; CDR2 reads SVGAGI. The CDR3 DNA sequence: TGTGCCAGCAGTTACTCGAGGAGTAATGAAAAACTGTTTTTT. It encodes CASSYSRSNEKLFF.

This chain connects TRBV5-4 to TRBJ2-5; TRBD2 agrees at 8 bases. V lost 3 bases, J lost 4 bases, and 5 bases stayed unmatched. CDR1 SGHNT and CDR2 YYREEE come from the germline V gene (reference sequence). The CDR3 contains 14 residues. The CDR3 region has the DNA TGTGCCAGCAGCTCGGGGGGGGGTCTAGAGACCCAGTACTTC. Translating gives CASSSGGGLETQYF.

The chain employs TRBV6-2 or TRBV6-3 and TRBJ1-1; D unresolved. Trimming removed 4 bases from V and 0 bases from J, with 6 bases in between. The CDR3 is 13 amino acids. The V gene's germline CDR1 is MNHEY and CDR2 SVGEGT. The CDR3 loop reads CASSFKLNTEAFF. CDR3 DNA: TGTGCCAGCAGTTTCAAGTTGAACACTGAAGCTTTCTTT.

This clone came up a few times. The gene calls are TRBV2 and TRBJ2-3, with a possible D match to TRBD2 (5 bases). The CDR3 extends over 17 amino acids. V was shortened by 8 bases and J by 0 bases, with 21 bases between the two germline ends. Germline CDR1 is SNHLY and CDR2 is FYNNEI. The CDR3 spells CASYPQTGIPSTDTQYF. CDR3 coding DNA: TGTGCCAGCTACCCCCAGACGGGAATCCCTAGCACAGATACGCAGTATTTT.

V usage is TRBV5-5 and J usage is TRBJ2-7; 7 nucleotides line up with TRBD1. There are 13 residues in the CDR3. J was trimmed by 2 bases and V by 4 bases; bases with no gene match: 3. Germline CDR1 is SGHKS and CDR2 is YYEKEE (reference sequence). The DNA for the CDR3 is TGTGCCAGCAGCCGCCAGGGGGCCTACGAGCAGTACTTC. It specifies CASSRQGAYEQYF.

The chain employs TRBV7-8 and TRBJ2-7; perhaps TRBD1 as D (5 bases). CDR1 is SGHVS and CDR2 is FQNEAQ in the germline V gene. CDR3 size: 14 residues. Deletions cut 4 bases from V and 0 bases from J, with 10 bases between. As DNA, the CDR3 is TGTGCCAGCAGCTACAGGCGGAACTCCTACGAGCAGTACTTC. Translated, it gives CASSYRRNSYEQYF.

This chain uses TRBV5-4 with TRBJ1-2; D may be TRBD1 (5 bases). Germline lookup yields CDR1 SGHNT and CDR2 YYREEE (reference sequence). CDR3 length: 13 amino acids. The V and J ends lost 3 bases and 7 bases respectively, with 13 bases between them. The CDR3 DNA is TGTGCCAGCAGCTGGACGGGGGTGGGTGGCTACACCTTC. This translates into CASSWTGVGGYTF.

The chain combines TRBV7-2 with TRBJ2-7, with D perhaps TRBD2 (5 bases). The CDR3 has 14 residues. V was clipped by 1 base and J by 1 base, with 8 bases between them. From germline, CDR1 is SGHTA and CDR2 FQGNSA. Here the CDR3 reads CASSLDGGSYEQYF. In DNA form, the CDR3 reads TGTGCCAGCAGCTTAGACGGAGGATCCTACGAGCAGTACTTC.

V gene TRBV6-5 combines with J gene TRBJ1-5, with D perhaps matching TRBD1 (6 bases). Germline CDR1 MNHEY, CDR2 SVGAGI. Trimming removed 4 bases at V and 3 bases at J, with 10 bases between. There are 14 residues in the CDR3. CDR3 nucleotide sequence: TGTGCCAGCAGTTGGGACACCCTCAATCAGCCCCAGCATTTT. Translated: CASSWDTLNQPQHF.

Turning to this clone: Likely a read error: the CDR3 ends without its conserved phenylalanine or tryptophan. Because the CDR3's place on the DNA is in doubt, the DNA is left out and the CDR3 is given as listed by TCRdb. This sequence joins TRBV15 and TRBJ2-7. Looked up from germline, CDR1 is LNHNV and CDR2 is YYDKDF (reference sequence). The CDR3 has 9 residues if both end residues are counted. This CDR3 reads CATSRDLAY.

The chain couples TRBV5-5 to TRBJ2-7; 10 bases map to TRBD2. Germline-derived CDR1 and CDR2 are SGHKS and YYEKEE (reference sequence). The V gene end was trimmed by 4 bases and the J gene end by 4 bases; junction bases not matched to a gene: 8. The CDR3 has 15 amino acids. This CDR3 is CASSQYGLAEYEQYF. The CDR3, as DNA: TGTGCCAGCAGCCAATATGGACTAGCGGAATACGAGCAGTACTTC.

The chain links TRBV6-6 to TRBJ2-5, with D perhaps TRBD1 (6 bases). This CDR3 has 16 amino acids. Looked up from germline, CDR1 is MNHNY and CDR2 is SVGAGI (reference sequence). V lost 6 bases, J lost 0 bases, and 17 bases lay in between. Here the CDR3 DNA reads TGTGCCAGCAGGAACTACCTAACAGGGTACCAAGAGACCCAGTACTTC. Amino acid sequence: CASRNYLTGYQETQYF.